A single T cell receptor (beta chain) is shown here with its context. These data come from a study of blood T cell repertoires in COVID-19. In the study overall: Spain, Italy and the United States supplied samples that represented acute and convalescent COVID-19.

Per the study methods: Nucleated cell counts were estimated from reference gene primer amplification. Libraries were prepared by immunoSEQ multiplex PCR; TCRdb keeps only in-frame clonotypes and omits some of them. The V and J calls and the clone size are those of that table, but D and trimming were determined from the DNA. The sample holds some 220,000 clones; around 85% are singletons and the top ten take 3.1%. There are 18 residues in the CDR3. Germline CDR1 and CDR2: LGHNA and YSLEER. V lost 0 bases to trimming and J lost 3 bases, with 18 bases between them. Clinical history as reported by participants underpinned cohort assignment.

The sequence was obtained from a woman in her 50s in a cohort exposed to, infected with or recovered from COVID-19 (not recorded which). The chain has TRBV4-3 and TRBJ1-3; D might be TRBD1 (5 bases). Sequenced material: PBMCs or T cells enriched from blood (not recorded which). DNA for the CDR3: TGCGCCAGCAGCCAAGACCCGCAGGGTCTCTCGGGTGGAAACACCATATATTTT. It yields the protein CASSQDPQGLSGGNTIYF.